This T cell receptor (beta chain) comes out of a study of cytomegalovirus exposure and HLA in healthy donors (TCRdb year 2017). At the level of the whole study: In an earlier analysis of several hundred of the donors, around 300 Gb of sequence data and approximately 100 million unique TCR beta sequences from roughly 180 million T cells were reported. An early release that covered some 640 HLA-typed donors contained approximately 300 gigabases of sequencing data and 85 million to 100 million unique TCR sequences. Among the approximately 430 genotyped donors, around 81% belonged to the genetic ancestry cluster associated with self-reported Caucasian donors. The study aimed to test whether signatures of past pathogen exposure could be identified by cataloging public T cell receptors. The T cell repertoires of around 730 subjects were profiled by immunosequencing and related to cytomegalovirus serostatus. In addition to the first cohort of 666 subjects, a separate validation cohort of over 90 different subjects was used. The study combined high-throughput TCR immunosequencing, statistical association of individual TCRs with disease status, and machine learning to predict cytomegalovirus infection status. A later analysis re-examined previously published TCR beta repertoires from roughly 720 donors and added high-resolution HLA genotyping to investigate patterns of TCR occurrence. The later analysis used no new phenotypic data to find candidate immune exposures, relying instead on TCR beta sequences and their occurrence across donors. An earlier analysis of roughly 580 of the donors used high-throughput TCR beta sequencing to judge whether each TCR beta V gene segment behaved as functional or pseudogenic. Donor age, sex, ethnicity and CMV serostatus were collected together with the repertoire data. In a later genetic analysis, genome-wide SNP genotypes for 398 of the 666 donors were used, and that subset was treated as a discovery cohort. All discovery cohort repertoires had been generated using a single sequencing platform. HLA typing covered class I and class II loci at four-digit resolution. Typing coverage varied by locus: roughly 629-630 donors for A, B, C, DRB1 and DQB1; around 560 for DQA1; over 600 for DPA1; fewer than 480 for DPB1. About five DR-DQ haplotypes were treated as single units for association and clustering because of strong linkage in the cohort. Among almost 400 genotyped donors of the cohort, an average of 235,054 unique TCR beta nucleotide sequences were sequenced per donor, around 18% of them non-productive. Overall study outcomes, separate from this receptor: Presence/absence analyses assumed roughly uniform sequencing depth across donors, an assumption that may not hold. Because HLA typing was unavailable for some donors at each locus, only the typed subset was used in association tests. A further reported finding was that TCR beta sequences accurately predicted the HLA-A and HLA-B alleles for most subjects in the first cohort. The authors suggested that the approach could potentially be generalized to other disease states and immunological phenotypes. Correlated functional status among segregating V segments might reflect linkage disequilibrium, but an unknown experimental factor could not be ruled out. A group of highly shared sequence variants was considered likely to be a technical artifact of the sequencing pipeline. Compared with the approximately 700-donor mean, donors in an Asian-associated ancestry cluster had fewer N-insertions in productive TCRs, according to a later genetic analysis. Most CMV-associated TCR beta chains appeared to be HLA-restricted in a later analysis, and the HLA associations seemed to be driven largely by CMV exposure. Immune exposure information for the cohort was limited to CMV serostatus. Assigning TCR associations to individual alleles was difficult when HLA alleles, especially DR and DQ, strongly co-occurred. The study listed over 150 TCR beta chains as associated with cytomegalovirus. Cytomegalovirus status was reported to be diagnosed by the classifier with high specificity and sensitivity in both the original and validation cohorts. A later analysis found that HLA-associated TCR beta chains were more clonally expanded and had lower generation probabilities than equally common non-associated chains. V-gene and J-gene trimming of TCR beta chains was associated with a missense DCLRE1C variant in a later genetic analysis, and the association was replicated in an independent cohort. Some IMGT-functional V segments, including TRBV6-2 and TRBV6-3, could not be distinguished by the 87-base-pair reads and were therefore excluded. Only TCR beta chains were sequenced in this cohort, and the absence of alpha or paired-chain data limited detectable features. In a later analysis, several top co-occurrence clusters were reported to appear linked to parvovirus B19, influenza, CMV and Epstein-Barr virus. While some public TCRs were present in many individuals, most TCR sequences turned up only very rarely across donors. A later analysis associated about 17,000 TCR beta sequences with specific HLA alleles at a false discovery rate of 0.05. In a later analysis, TCR association rates were found to vary across HLA loci, with the most associated TCRs seen for DRB1 alleles and the fewest for HLA-C alleles. Approximately 16 rarely observed V segments, including chromosome 9 orphons, were excluded from the earlier analysis of several hundred of the donors because counts were too low. In an earlier analysis of under 600 of the donors, most TCR beta V segments were observed in productive rearrangements about 90% or about 30% of the time, broadly matching IMGT annotations. In vitro tests confirmed that three of the cytomegalovirus-associated TCR beta chains recognize cytomegalovirus antigens.

Note on this clone: There is no known antigen for this receptor. No clone much larger than this one lies a single base away; base qualities are absent.

V is pruned by 0 bases and J by 3 bases, leaving 5 bases of the junction without a gene match. According to the germline V gene, CDR1 reads SGHDT and CDR2 reads YYEEEE. The CDR3 measures 16 amino acids from cysteine to phenylalanine. CDR3 DNA is the only sequence kept; it has 48 bases, read in frame from the first base. Library creation used the immunoSEQ multiplex PCR assay. For the multiplex PCR, a mixture combining 60 forward primers for TCR Vbeta segments and 13 reverse primers for TCR Jbeta segments was used. The CDR3 region of rearranged TCR beta genes was amplified from genomic DNA with a multiplex PCR assay. The amplified TCR beta libraries were sequenced on the Illumina HiSeq System as 87-base-pair reads. Concerning the study's data processing: A later analysis counted 65 million to 90 million unique TCR beta chains across the 690 or so repertoires, and some 11 million of these chains were shared by at least two donors. Raw reads were error-corrected and collapsed into unique sequences with a nearest-neighbor algorithm that merged closely related sequences to remove PCR and sequencing errors. CDR3 sequences were aligned to IMGT reference sequences to assign V, D and J gene segments. For a sequence to be retained, at least a six-nucleotide match to both a V gene segment and a J gene segment was required. A rearrangement counted as productive if the CDR3 had no stop codons and remained in frame with V and J, and every other rearrangement counted as non-productive. Following IMGT convention, CDR3 was defined as the stretch from the second conserved V-encoded cysteine up to the conserved J-encoded phenylalanine. The earlier analysis of about 640 of the donors excluded any sequence lacking an unambiguous match to a single V gene segment. In an earlier analysis of some 590 of the donors, a V segment was called functional when productive rearrangements were above 56.7%, and segregating when the standard deviation between donors exceeded 5%. A statistical classification framework was built for diagnosing cytomegalovirus status from the catalog of TCR beta chain sequences. In a later analysis, TCR nucleotide sequences were compared against IMGT/GENE-DB human TR gene sequences so that V and J genes could be assigned. The TCRdist pipeline was used in a later analysis to assign CDR3 sequences and most-parsimonious VDJ recombination scenarios. In a later analysis, each TCR beta chain was defined by its CDR3 amino acid sequence together with its V-gene family, and reads lacking a unique V-gene family were excluded. A later analysis removed roughly 590 highly shared, low-generation-probability nucleotide sequences to deal with suspected cross-contamination and a sequencing artifact. For each public chain, a later analysis derived a clonal expansion index from normalized ranks of inferred template counts within each repertoire. In a later analysis, generation probabilities were computed with a VDJ recombination model fitted to out-of-frame rearrangements, and the resulting probabilities were checked against IGoR. In a later analysis, TCR-TCR, TCR-HLA and TCR-CMV co-occurrence was scored with hypergeometric tests, and a repertoire-size bias correction was applied to TCR pairs. To estimate false discovery rates, a later analysis permuted the HLA or CMV assignments 20 times. In a later analysis, co-occurring TCRs were grouped using DBSCAN, with TCRdist sequence similarity added in when clustering inside HLA-allele-positive subsets. Co-occurrence clustering excluded repertoires with fewer than 30,000 or more than 120,000 public chains, plus five with anomalous nucleotide sharing. The source is immuneACCESS, and TCRdb retained only in-frame sequences with V and J called. Part of the clones is not carried over; for the studies checked, unresolved V genes explain less than half of this, and the remainder is unexplained. The D gene and trimming were derived from the DNA, and the V and J assignments and clone size from that table. The sample records around 200,000 clones, approximately 70% of which are singletons. The ten largest clones capture less than 3% of the sample.

The cohort consisted of some 670 healthy bone marrow donors. Cohort members were all nominally healthy when sampled, although unrecorded immune exposures were likely present. The donor tested CMV seropositive, placing the donor among the 250 to 350 seropositive members of the cohort. A peripheral blood sample was provided by each donor, and peripheral blood mononuclear cells were used for TCR beta sequencing. The Qiagen DNeasy Blood Extraction Kit was used to extract genomic DNA from the blood cell samples. The rearrangement combines TRBV5-6 with TRBJ2-1; TRBD2 fits 8 bases in the junction. This TCR was sampled from a man aged 35 to 55 in good health and CMV-seropositive. The specimen was PBMCs. The DNA reads as follows: TGTGCCAGCAGCTTGGCGGAGCGGGGGTTCTACAATGAGCAGTTCTTC. Protein translation: CASSLAERGFYNEQFF.